This T cell receptor (beta chain) stems from a study of Tregs in tolerant kidney transplant recipients. Germline loops: CDR1 GTSNPN, CDR2 SVGIG (reference sequence). The CDR3 runs to 14 residues. V lost 4 bases, J lost 5 bases, and 14 bases lay in between. Assay used: immunoSEQ multiplex PCR; TCRdb lists only in-frame clones, some missing. The sample contains some 90,000 clones, more than 90% of which appear only once. This clone has a single count. The TCR sequence derives from a human donor in good health. Specimen: CD8+ T cells from blood. The genes are TRBV30 and TRBJ1-4; D remains ambiguous. CDR3 residues: CAWTRPYGNEKLFF. The CDR3 nucleotides are TGTGCCTGGACTCGGCCTTACGGGAATGAAAAACTGTTTTTT.